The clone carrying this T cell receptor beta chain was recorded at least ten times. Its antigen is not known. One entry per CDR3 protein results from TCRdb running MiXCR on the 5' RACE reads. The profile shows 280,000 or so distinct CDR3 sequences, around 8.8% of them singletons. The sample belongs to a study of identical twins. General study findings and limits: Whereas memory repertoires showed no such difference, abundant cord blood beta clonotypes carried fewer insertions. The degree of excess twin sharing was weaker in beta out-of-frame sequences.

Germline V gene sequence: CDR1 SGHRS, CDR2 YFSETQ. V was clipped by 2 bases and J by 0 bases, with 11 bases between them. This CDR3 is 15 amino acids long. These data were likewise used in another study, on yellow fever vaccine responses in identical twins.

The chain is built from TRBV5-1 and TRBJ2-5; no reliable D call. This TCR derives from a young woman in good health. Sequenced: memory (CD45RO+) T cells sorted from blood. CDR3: CASSFLRLDQETQYF. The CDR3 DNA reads TGCGCCAGCAGCTTTTTACGATTAGACCAAGAGACCCAGTACTTC.